A selection of T cell receptor beta chains follows, all from one sample in a study of cytomegalovirus exposure and HLA in healthy donors. Sequencing used immunoSEQ multiplex PCR; TCRdb keeps in-frame clones, though not all of them. The data hold under 130,000 clones, with roughly three quarters observed a single time. The sequenced material came from PBMCs. Source of these receptors: a man aged 25 to 40 in good health and CMV-seronegative. Each CDR3 is given with its conserved first and last residue. The D gene is left open where the match is weak. The listing skips clone size in some rows; elsewhere it reads once, few, many or a size class.

j_gene: TRBJ2-5; d_gene: NA; v_gene: TRBV7-9; abundance: NA; CDR3nt: TGTGCCAGCAGCTTAGCCCCAGACCAAGAGACCCAGTACTTC; CDR3aa: CASSLAPDQETQYF
j_gene: TRBJ1-1; d_gene: NA; v_gene: TRBV7-9; abundance: NA; CDR3nt: TGTTCCAGCAGCCCGGGGGACACTGAAGCTTTCTTT; CDR3aa: CSSSPGDTEAFF
j_gene: TRBJ2-2; d_gene: TRBD2; v_gene: TRBV5-1; abundance: once; CDR3nt: TGCGCCAGCAGCTCCGGACTAGCGGTGGACCTGGGGGGGGAGCTGTTTTTT; CDR3aa: CASSSGLAVDLGGELFF
j_gene: TRBJ2-7; d_gene: NA; v_gene: TRBV29-1; abundance: NA; CDR3nt: TGCAGCGTTAGGACTTTCAACTACGAGCAGTACTTC; CDR3aa: CSVRTFNYEQYF
j_gene: TRBJ2-1; d_gene: NA; v_gene: TRBV15; abundance: once; CDR3nt: TGTGCCACCAGCAGAGGGAGGGGCCCCTCGGGGGATGAGCAGTTCTTC; CDR3aa: CATSRGRGPSGDEQFF
j_gene: TRBJ1-4; d_gene: TRBD1; v_gene: TRBV7-9; abundance: NA; CDR3nt: TGTGCCAGCAGCTTAGGACAGGGAGTAAGAGAAAAACTGTTTTTT; CDR3aa: CASSLGQGVREKLFF
j_gene: TRBJ2-3; d_gene: TRBD2; v_gene: TRBV7-3; abundance: NA; CDR3nt: TGTGCCAGCAGCTTAACGGGGGGGTCTAGCGGGATCCTAGATACGCAGTATTTT; CDR3aa: CASSLTGGSSGILDTQYF
j_gene: TRBJ1-5; d_gene: NA; v_gene: TRBV28; abundance: NA; CDR3nt: TGTGCCAGCAGTTTGCCCCTAGGGGCTCAGCCCCAGCATTTT; CDR3aa: CASSLPLGAQPQHF
j_gene: TRBJ2-7; d_gene: NA; v_gene: TRBV9; abundance: NA; CDR3nt: TGTGCCAGCAGCGTAGGTTCCGGGTTAACCTACGAGCAGTACTTC; CDR3aa: CASSVGSGLTYEQYF
j_gene: TRBJ1-2; d_gene: NA; v_gene: TRBV19; abundance: NA; CDR3nt: TGTGCCAGTAGTCCACAAACAGGCCGGGGCTACACCTTC; CDR3aa: CASSPQTGRGYTF
j_gene: TRBJ2-7; d_gene: NA; v_gene: TRBV9; abundance: NA; CDR3nt: TGTGCCAGCAGCGAGGCCCCCGGGTACGAGCAGTACTTC; CDR3aa: CASSEAPGYEQYF
j_gene: TRBJ1-1; d_gene: NA; v_gene: TRBV28; abundance: NA; CDR3nt: TGTGCCAGCAGTCGAGGACAGAGCCGGACTGAAGCTTTCTTT; CDR3aa: CASSRGQSRTEAFF
j_gene: TRBJ2-1; d_gene: TRBD2; v_gene: TRBV5-4; abundance: few; CDR3nt: TGTGCCAGCAGGCCCGGGACTAGCGGGAGGGGAGGTGAGCAGTTCTTC; CDR3aa: CASRPGTSGRGGEQFF
j_gene: TRBJ1-2; d_gene: TRBD1; v_gene: TRBV6-5; abundance: NA; CDR3nt: TGTGCCAGCAGTCCCCCACAGGGGGGCTACACCTTC; CDR3aa: CASSPPQGGYTF
j_gene: TRBJ1-2; d_gene: NA; v_gene: TRBV5-6; abundance: NA; CDR3nt: TGTGCCAGCAGCTGGCCAACGGGGGGGCAGATCGACTATGGCTACACCTTC; CDR3aa: CASSWPTGGQIDYGYTF
j_gene: TRBJ2-2; d_gene: NA; v_gene: TRBV11-2; abundance: few; CDR3nt: TGTGCCAGCGTTATGCGGGGGAACACCGGGGAGCTGTTTTTT; CDR3aa: CASVMRGNTGELFF
j_gene: TRBJ2-7; d_gene: NA; v_gene: TRBV6-1; abundance: NA; CDR3nt: TGTGCCAGCAAGAAGGGGGCGGGAAACTCCTACGAGCAGTACTTC; CDR3aa: CASKKGAGNSYEQYF
j_gene: TRBJ2-7; d_gene: TRBD1; v_gene: TRBV10-3; abundance: NA; CDR3nt: TGTGCCATCAGTGAAGGGCAGGGGGCCAGTAACGAGCAGTACTTC; CDR3aa: CAISEGQGASNEQYF
j_gene: TRBJ1-1; d_gene: TRBD1; v_gene: TRBV19; abundance: NA; CDR3nt: TGTGCCAGTAGTAGAAGACAGGGGGGTTCCGGGAACACTGAAGCTTTCTTT; CDR3aa: CASSRRQGGSGNTEAFF
j_gene: TRBJ2-5; d_gene: NA; v_gene: TRBV10-3; abundance: NA; CDR3nt: TGTGCCATCAGTGGGACTGGGGAGACCCAGTACTTC; CDR3aa: CAISGTGETQYF
j_gene: TRBJ2-1; d_gene: TRBD2; v_gene: TRBV2; abundance: once; CDR3nt: TGTGCCAGCGGTTCCGGGACTAGCGGGAGGGAGCAGTTCTTC; CDR3aa: CASGSGTSGREQFF
j_gene: TRBJ1-2; d_gene: NA; v_gene: TRBV6-5; abundance: NA; CDR3nt: TGTGCCAGCAGGGACAGTTTAGATGGCTACACCTTC; CDR3aa: CASRDSLDGYTF
j_gene: TRBJ2-2; d_gene: NA; v_gene: TRBV19; abundance: NA; CDR3nt: TGTGCCAGTAGTACAGGGGCTGCCACCGGGGAGCTGTTTTTT; CDR3aa: CASSTGAATGELFF
j_gene: TRBJ1-1; d_gene: NA; v_gene: TRBV10-3; abundance: NA; CDR3nt: TGTGCCATCACAGGGGACATACAGGCGAACACTGAAGCTTTCTTT; CDR3aa: CAITGDIQANTEAFF
j_gene: TRBJ2-5; d_gene: TRBD2; v_gene: TRBV30; abundance: NA; CDR3nt: TGTGCCTGGAGTCCGGGACTACAAGAGACCCAGTACTTC; CDR3aa: CAWSPGLQETQYF
j_gene: TRBJ2-3; d_gene: NA; v_gene: TRBV30; abundance: once; CDR3nt: TGTGCCTGGACTCGACTGGATACAGATACGCAGTATTTT; CDR3aa: CAWTRLDTDTQYF
j_gene: TRBJ2-7; d_gene: TRBD1; v_gene: TRBV4-1; abundance: NA; CDR3nt: TGCGCCAGCAGCCCGTACAGGGGGGACTACGAGCAGTACTTC; CDR3aa: CASSPYRGDYEQYF